The clone carrying this T cell receptor (beta chain) was observed a handful of times. The data were taken from a study of T cells after yellow fever vaccination. The authors made TCR cDNA by 5'RACE template switching, adding a universal primer site and UMIs. TCRdb redid the calling of the 5' RACE reads with MiXCR, one entry per CDR3 protein. The sample holds a few hundred thousand distinct CDR3 sequences, about 17% seen once. Per the germline V gene, CDR1 is SGHRS and CDR2 is YFSETQ. Trimming took off 1 base at V and 2 bases at J, with 10 bases between the two ends. The CDR3 has 15 residues. The TCR sequence derives from a man aged 18 to 29 who received the YFV17D yellow fever vaccine. The chain recombines TRBV5-1 with TRBJ1-3; D perhaps matches TRBD1 (5 bases). The specimen was PBMCs, collected 4 to 6 days after the first yellow fever vaccination. The CDR3 is CASSLRGETGNTIYF. The CDR3 region has the DNA TGCGCCAGCAGCTTGAGGGGTGAAACTGGAAACACCATATATTTT. Full variable domain (missing parts from reference TRBV5-1 and TRBJ1-3): KAGVTQTPRYLIKTRGQQVTLSCSPISGHRSVSWYQQTPGQGLQFLFEYFSETQRNKGNFPGRFSGRQFSNSRSEMNVSTLELGDSALYLCASSLRGETGNTIYFGEGSWLTVV.